The clone carrying this T cell receptor (beta chain) has a handful of counts. The target antigen is unknown. The data derive from a study of cytomegalovirus exposure and HLA in healthy donors. Study conclusions and caveats: HLA allele associations emerged for 16,951 TCR beta sequences in a later analysis, at 0.05 false discovery rate.

Looked up from germline, CDR1 is LNHDA and CDR2 is SQIVND (reference sequence). The CDR3 spans 18 residues. Germline trimming cut 4 bases from V and 0 bases from J; bases unmatched to any gene: 9. With 60 Vbeta and 13 Jbeta primers, the PCR was carried out. Profiled with immunoSEQ multiplex PCR; TCRdb holds only in-frame clones, not every one. The sample records some 100,000 clones, around three quarters being singletons. Source material: PBMCs. This clonotype was obtained from a female donor in good health and CMV-seropositive. The J gene is TRBJ2-6, the V gene TRBV19; 7 bases match TRBD1. The CDR3 sequence is CASSTSEGQISGANVLTF. DNA for the CDR3: TGTGCCAGTAGTACTTCTGAGGGACAGATCTCTGGGGCCAACGTCCTGACTTTC.